The clone carrying this TCR beta chain occurred a few times. The data were taken from a study of blood T cell repertoires in COVID-19. For the study at large: Samples representing acute and convalescent COVID-19 were sourced from the United States, Italy and Spain. Sources were T cells, B-cell-depleted T cells, or PBMCs; the material itself was cDNA or gDNA.

Original methodology: Reference gene primer amplification in the assay estimated nucleated cell counts. The data were produced by immunoSEQ multiplex PCR, yet TCRdb's version contains in-frame clones alone and is incomplete. V and J calls and clone size are given by that table; D and trimming were obtained from the DNA. The sample consists of about 360,000 clones, around four fifths of them appearing once. The receptor's source is a man aged 30-40 years with active or convalescent COVID-19. Sequencing input: peripheral blood.

The CDR3 DNA reads as TGTGCCAGCAGCTTAGATGGGGGGGCCCTGAACACTGAAGCTTTCTTT. It yields the protein CASSLDGGALNTEAFF. V usage is TRBV11-2 and J usage is TRBJ1-1; TRBD1 might be the D (6 bases). Looked up from germline, CDR1 is SGHAT and CDR2 is FQNNGV. The CDR3 loop spans 16 amino acids. V was trimmed by 0 bases and J by 0 bases, leaving 11 bases between them.